The rows below give T cell receptor beta chains drawn from one sample of a study of T cell responses to AZD1222 COVID-19 vaccine. Assay: immunoSEQ multiplex PCR; the TCRdb copy retains only in-frame clones and omits some. The sample consists of over 85,000 clones, 70% to 90% of them appearing once. This specimen was peripheral blood, taken on day 0 of AZD1222 vaccination. Receptors were obtained from an adult in good health. Each CDR3 is given without its conserved first and last residue. Only some rows state a clone size, as once, few, many or a class for expanded clones.

size	V	J	CDR3
NA	TRBV10-3	TRBJ1-1	AIRTLNLNTEAF
NA	TRBV10-3	TRBJ1-1	AISEPGQSNTEAF
NA	TRBV11-2	TRBJ1-1	ASSLTGYTEAF
NA	TRBV7-2	TRBJ1-6	ASSLGGSYNSPLH
few	TRBV7-2	TRBJ1-6	ASSTRRGASYNSPLH
NA	TRBV15	TRBJ1-2	ATSRDAAGGYGYT
NA	TRBV15	TRBJ2-3	ATERADTQY
NA	TRBV19	TRBJ1-1	ASSINRNTEAF
NA	TRBV24-1	TRBJ2-3	ATSASRAGGPTDTQY
NA	TRBV5-1	TRBJ2-2	ASSFQPHLGGNTGELF
few	TRBV28	TRBJ1-5	ASSSGTGWSNQPQH
NA	TRBV29-1	TRBJ1-3	SVSARDRVPSGNTIY
NA	TRBV6-6	TRBJ2-1	ASSTTGGGQGPYNEQF
NA	TRBV3-1/TRBV3-2	TRBJ1-5	ASSQDVRGQPQH
NA	TRBV10-1	TRBJ2-1	ASSEHTSGRVSEQF
few	TRBV28	TRBJ1-3	ASSLQAGSGNTIY
NA	TRBV28	TRBJ1-1	ASSLGQGSRRTEAF
few	TRBV19	TRBJ1-5	ASSRGQGGLQPQH
NA	TRBV19	TRBJ1-5	ASSIESGQGAHRPQH
NA	TRBV24-1	TRBJ1-2	ATSDGIPLGGYT
once	TRBV24-1	TRBJ1-2	ATRSTGDNYGYT
NA	TRBV28	TRBJ1-6	ASSFQAMISPLH
NA	TRBV28	TRBJ1-2	ASSLNRSFF
NA	TRBV3-1/TRBV3-2	TRBJ1-1	ASNQGARTHEAF
NA	TRBV7-2	TRBJ1-2	ASSFQTNYGYT
NA	TRBV5-4	TRBJ1-4	ASSLAPGRTMF
NA	TRBV19	TRBJ2-2	ASSIRLVSNTGELF
few	TRBV15	TRBJ1-1	ATSREWNTEAF
NA	TRBV6-2/TRBV6-3	TRBJ2-2	ASSSGLYTGELF
NA	TRBV7-8	TRBJ1-2	ASSLDTLGYT
NA	TRBV3-1/TRBV3-2	TRBJ1-2	ASSQVGQGSFGYT
NA	TRBV30	TRBJ1-5	AWKGDGNQPQH
NA	TRBV11-1	TRBJ2-6	ASSFAGTAGANVLT
once	TRBV25-1	TRBJ1-1	ASSEGDIGVAF
few	TRBV18	TRBJ2-7	ASSPSGSSYEQY
NA	TRBV5-1	TRBJ1-2	ASSLALREGNYGYT
NA	TRBV6-1	TRBJ1-5	ASTLANQPQH
NA	TRBV18	TRBJ1-6	ASSPAREGAVNSPLH
NA	TRBV28	TRBJ2-7	ASSFQDRGPYEQY
NA	TRBV11-2	TRBJ1-2	ASSLGVGSSSYGYT